The rows below give T cell receptor beta chains drawn from one sample of a study of spatial heterogeneity in lung cancer. From the 5' RACE reads, TCRdb called clonotypes with MiXCR, one entry per CDR3 protein. The table has approximately 9,600 distinct CDR3 sequences, approximately 12% seen once. The input for sequencing was lung tumor tissue, taken at surgery. Every receptor here comes from a male donor with early-stage non-small cell lung cancer. Both conserved end residues are part of each CDR3. The order of the fields is J gene, clone size, V gene, D gene, CDR3 DNA, CDR3 protein. D genes are given only for firm matches. Only part of the rows carry a size: once, few, many, or a class if the clone is expanded.

TRBJ1-1	-	TRBV3-1	TRBD1	TGTGCCAGCAGCAACCGGGGACAGGGGGCCACTGAAGCTTTCTTT	CASSNRGQGATEAFF
TRBJ1-1	-	TRBV20-1	TRBD1	TGCAGTGCTGACGGACAGGGGGCCACTGAAGCTTTCTTT	CSADGQGATEAFF
TRBJ2-7	many	TRBV20-1	TRBD1	TGCAGTGCTAGGAGGACAGGGGCGAACTACGAGCAGTACTTC	CSARRTGANYEQYF
TRBJ2-2	many	TRBV4-2	TRBD2	TGTGCCAGCAGCCAAGAGTATCGCGGGGGGTTAAGGGCCGGGGAGCTGTTTTTT	CASSQEYRGGLRAGELFF
TRBJ2-3	many	TRBV29-1	-	TGCAGCGTTGAGTTTCGAGCGCAGTATTTT	CSVEFRAQYF
TRBJ2-7	many	TRBV19	-	TGTGCCAGTAGTCCGAACAGCCTCTACGAGCAGTACTTC	CASSPNSLYEQYF
TRBJ1-6	medium-sized	TRBV12-3/TRBV12-4	-	TGTGCCAGCATTTCGGATAGGGAGAATTCACCCCTCCACTTT	CASISDRENSPLHF
TRBJ2-3	few	TRBV5-1	-	TGCGCCAGCAGCCCCCAGGGGAGAGGGACAGATACGCAGTATTTT	CASSPQGRGTDTQYF
TRBJ2-4	many	TRBV15	-	TGTGCCACCAGCAGCTCTATAGCGCAGAACATTCAGTACTTC	CATSSSIAQNIQYF
TRBJ2-1	many	TRBV7-2	-	TGTGCCAGCAGCCGCCCTGGGGCGGTAAGCTCCTACAATGAGCAGTTCTTC	CASSRPGAVSSYNEQFF
TRBJ1-4	-	TRBV20-1	TRBD1	TGCACCCCTTGGAGGGGGCGAGCTAATGAAAAACTGTTTTTT	CTPWRGRANEKLFF
TRBJ1-5	many	TRBV4-1	TRBD1	TGCGCCAGCAGCCGGGGACAGTATAGCAATCAGCCCCAGCATTTT	CASSRGQYSNQPQHF
TRBJ1-6	-	TRBV2	TRBD1	TGTGCCAGCAGTGACGAGGGACAGTATAATTCACCCCTCCACTTT	CASSDEGQYNSPLHF
TRBJ1-1	many	TRBV7-9	-	TGTGCCAGCAGCCCTACGCCAGGGGCGATGAACACTGAAGCTTTCTTT	CASSPTPGAMNTEAFF
TRBJ2-7	medium-sized	TRBV27	TRBD1	TGTGCCAGCCTTCGGGACAGTTACTCCTACGAGCAGTACTTC	CASLRDSYSYEQYF
TRBJ2-7	medium-sized	TRBV6-2/TRBV6-3	TRBD1	TGTGCCAGCAGTTACCGGGACAGTTGGGAGCAGTACTTC	CASSYRDSWEQYF
TRBJ1-6	-	TRBV12-3/TRBV12-4	TRBD1	TGTGCCAGCAGTCCCGGGACAGATAATTCACCCCTCCACTTT	CASSPGTDNSPLHF
TRBJ2-2	medium-sized	TRBV2	-	TGTGCCAGCAGAAAGGCTGAGAACACCGGGGAGCTGTTTTTT	CASRKAENTGELFF
TRBJ2-1	medium-sized	TRBV3-1	-	TGTGCCAGCAGCCAAGGACTAGGTAGTCGGTTCTTC	CASSQGLGSRFF
TRBJ2-3	many	TRBV4-1	-	TGCGCCAGCAGCCAAGTGCCGAGCACAGATACGCAGTATTTT	CASSQVPSTDTQYF
TRBJ2-1	-	TRBV6-5	-	TGTGCCAGCAGTTCGCGTGGACCGGACAATGAGCAGTTCTTC	CASSSRGPDNEQFF
TRBJ1-1	few	TRBV7-2	-	TGTGCCAGCAGCAAACAGGGTCTACTGAACACTGAAGCTTTCTTT	CASSKQGLLNTEAFF
TRBJ1-1	many	TRBV10-3	-	TGTGCCATCAGTGAGAACAGGGAAACTGAAGCTTTCTTT	CAISENRETEAFF
TRBJ2-1	medium-sized	TRBV29-1	TRBD2	TGCAGCGGGGGACTAGCGGGAGTTTATGAGCAGTTCTTC	CSGGLAGVYEQFF
TRBJ2-5	many	TRBV7-6	TRBD2	TGTGCCAGCAGCTTAGAGGTGGGGACTAGCGGGAGAAAGACCCAGTACTTC	CASSLEVGTSGRKTQYF
TRBJ2-7	many	TRBV20-1	TRBD2	TGCAGTGCTAGAGATAGCGGGGCCGTCTCCTACGAGCAGTACTTC	CSARDSGAVSYEQYF
TRBJ2-5	many	TRBV7-8	TRBD2	TGTGCCAGCAGCTTAGCGGCTACCGGGACTAGCGGGAGAGAGACCCAGTACTTC	CASSLAATGTSGRETQYF
TRBJ1-2	many	TRBV20-1	TRBD1	TGCAGTGCTAGACCCGGGACAGCCTCTAACTATGGCTACACCTTC	CSARPGTASNYGYTF
TRBJ2-1	medium-sized	TRBV29-1	TRBD2	TGCAGCGCGAGAGGACTAGCGCGAGAGATGAACAATGAGCAGTTCTTC	CSARGLAREMNNEQFF
TRBJ1-6	medium-sized	TRBV27	TRBD1	TGTGCCAGCAGGACCGGGACAGGGGGCTCACCCCTCCACTTT	CASRTGTGGSPLHF
TRBJ2-7	many	TRBV6-1	TRBD2	TGTGCCAGCAGCCTAACCCGTGGGGGGGCCTACGAGCAGTACTTC	CASSLTRGGAYEQYF
TRBJ2-2	many	TRBV19	-	TGTGCCAGTGGGGCGGCAGGCGGAGCCGGGGAGCTGTTTTTT	CASGAAGGAGELFF
TRBJ1-1	many	TRBV7-2	-	TGTGCCAGCAGCTTATGGGGTAGGACTGAAGCTTTCTTT	CASSLWGRTEAFF
TRBJ1-2	many	TRBV29-1	-	TGCAGCGTTTCCTATGGGACTAACTATGGCTACACCTTC	CSVSYGTNYGYTF
TRBJ2-3	medium-sized	TRBV6-5	-	TGTGCCAGCAAACCAGGACATAGCACAGATACGCAGTATTTT	CASKPGHSTDTQYF
TRBJ2-6	many	TRBV10-3	TRBD1	TGTGCCATCAGTGAGTCGATGGGACAGGGGGGCGCTGGGGCCAACGTCCTGACTTTC	CAISESMGQGGAGANVLTF
TRBJ2-7	many	TRBV11-1	-	TGTGCCAGCAGTACGGGAGACCCGTCCTACGAGCAGTACTTC	CASSTGDPSYEQYF
TRBJ1-2	few	TRBV4-2	TRBD1	TGTGCCAGCAGCCAAAAATCCGGGGACAGGGGCTATGGCTACACCTTC	CASSQKSGDRGYGYTF
TRBJ2-1	many	TRBV6-2/TRBV6-3	-	TGTGCCAGCAGCCCAAGCAGACTCGGCGGCAGGCCCAATGAGCAGTTCTTC	CASSPSRLGGRPNEQFF
TRBJ2-3	-	TRBV7-9	TRBD2	TGTGCCAGCAGTCCGCTAGCGGGGGGCCCCACAGATACGCAGTATTTT	CASSPLAGGPTDTQYF
TRBJ1-1	medium-sized	TRBV12-3/TRBV12-4	-	TGTGCCAGCAGTTTAGAGATCCCGAACACTGAAGCTTTCTTT	CASSLEIPNTEAFF
TRBJ2-7	medium-sized	TRBV7-8	-	TGTGCCAGCAGCCCCGAGGACTCCCCGAACTACGAGCAGTACTTC	CASSPEDSPNYEQYF
TRBJ1-5	-	TRBV11-2	TRBD1	TGTGCCAGCAGCTTAATGACAGGGGACAATCAGCCCCAGCATTTT	CASSLMTGDNQPQHF
TRBJ2-1	-	TRBV30	-	TGTGCCTGGACCCCCCCTGGTCTGACCTACAATGAGCAGTTCTTC	CAWTPPGLTYNEQFF
TRBJ1-1	medium-sized	TRBV29-1	-	TGCAGCATAACCCTGAACACTGAAGCTTTCTTT	CSITLNTEAFF
TRBJ2-5	-	TRBV28	-	TGTGCCAGCAGAGAGGGCAATGAAGAGACCCAGTACTTC	CASREGNEETQYF
TRBJ2-7	medium-sized	TRBV5-1	TRBD2	TGCGCCAGCAGCTTCACTAGCGGGTTGAGCCACGAGCAGTACTTC	CASSFTSGLSHEQYF
TRBJ2-3	many	TRBV6-1	-	TGTGCCAGCAGCGTAACGTCCCATCCTAGCACAGATACGCAGTATTTT	CASSVTSHPSTDTQYF
TRBJ2-7	medium-sized	TRBV3-1	-	TGTGCCAGCAGTCTGGAACGGCTGAGCTCCTACGAGCAGTACTTC	CASSLERLSSYEQYF
TRBJ1-5	few	TRBV6-2/TRBV6-3	TRBD1	TGTGCCAGCAGGCCCGGACAGGGAGGCAATCAGCCCCAGCATTTT	CASRPGQGGNQPQHF
TRBJ1-1	many	TRBV4-1	-	TGCGCCAGCAGCCAAACTAACAGGGACACTGAAGCTTTCTTT	CASSQTNRDTEAFF
TRBJ2-7	-	TRBV30	-	TGTGCCTGGAGCTCTGTCTCCTACGAGCAGTACTTC	CAWSSVSYEQYF